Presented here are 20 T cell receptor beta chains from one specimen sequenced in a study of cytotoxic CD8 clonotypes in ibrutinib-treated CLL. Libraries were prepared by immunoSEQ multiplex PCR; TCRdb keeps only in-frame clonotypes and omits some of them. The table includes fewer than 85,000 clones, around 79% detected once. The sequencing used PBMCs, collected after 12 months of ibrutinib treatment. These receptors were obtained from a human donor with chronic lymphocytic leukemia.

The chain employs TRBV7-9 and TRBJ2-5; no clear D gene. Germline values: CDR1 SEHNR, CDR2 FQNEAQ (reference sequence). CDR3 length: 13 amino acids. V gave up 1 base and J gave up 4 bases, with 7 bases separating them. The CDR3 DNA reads TGTGCCAGCAGCTTAGTGGTGCGAGAGACCCAGTACTTC. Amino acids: CASSLVVRETQYF.

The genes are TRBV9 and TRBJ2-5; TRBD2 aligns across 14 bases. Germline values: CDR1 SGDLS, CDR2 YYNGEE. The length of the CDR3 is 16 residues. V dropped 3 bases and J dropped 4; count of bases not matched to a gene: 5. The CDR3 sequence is CASSATTSGGGETQYF. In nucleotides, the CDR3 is TGTGCCAGCAGCGCCACGACTAGCGGGGGGGGAGAGACCCAGTACTTC. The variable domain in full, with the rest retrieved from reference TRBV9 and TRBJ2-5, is DSGVTQTPKHLITATGQRVTLRCSPRSGDLSVYWYQQSLDQGLQFLIQYYNGEERAKGNILERFSAQQFPDLHSELNLSSLELGDSALYFCASSATTSGGGETQYFGPGTRLLVL.

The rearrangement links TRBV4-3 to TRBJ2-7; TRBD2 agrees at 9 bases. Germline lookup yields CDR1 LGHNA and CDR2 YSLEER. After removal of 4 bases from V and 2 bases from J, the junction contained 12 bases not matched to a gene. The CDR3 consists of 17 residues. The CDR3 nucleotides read TGCGCCAGCAGCCGAACCCATAGCGGGAGAGGGACCTACGAGCAGTACTTC. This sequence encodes CASSRTHSGRGTYEQYF.

CDR3 amino acids: CASSLGGAGAPGAQYF. CDR3 nucleotides: TGTGCCAGCAGCTTAGGGGGGGCAGGGGCCCCCGGGGCCCAGTACTTC. V is TRBV7-9 and J is TRBJ2-5; D assignment may be TRBD1 or TRBD2 (6 bases each). Germline V CDR1 and CDR2: SEHNR, FQNEAQ (reference sequence). Trimming removed 1 base from V and 9 bases from J, with 21 bases in between. The CDR3 spans 16 residues.

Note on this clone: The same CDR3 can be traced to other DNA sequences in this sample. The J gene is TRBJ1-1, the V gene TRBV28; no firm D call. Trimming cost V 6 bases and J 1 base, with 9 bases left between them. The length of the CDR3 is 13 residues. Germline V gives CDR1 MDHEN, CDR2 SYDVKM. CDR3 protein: CASSLTENTEAFF. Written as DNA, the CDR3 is TGTGCCAGCAGCCTAACAGAGAACACTGAAGCTTTCTTT.

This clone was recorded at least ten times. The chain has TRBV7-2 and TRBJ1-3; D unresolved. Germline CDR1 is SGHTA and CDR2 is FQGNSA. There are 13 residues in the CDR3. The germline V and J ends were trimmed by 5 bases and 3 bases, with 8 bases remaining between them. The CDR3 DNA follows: TGTGCCAGCAGCCCCTACTATGGAAACACCATATATTTT. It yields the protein CASSPYYGNTIYF.

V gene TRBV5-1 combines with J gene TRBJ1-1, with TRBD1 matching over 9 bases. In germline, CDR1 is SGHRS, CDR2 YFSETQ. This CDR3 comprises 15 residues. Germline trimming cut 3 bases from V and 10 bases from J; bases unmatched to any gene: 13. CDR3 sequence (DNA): TGCGCCAGCAGCTCCGGGACAGGGCGACTTTCGGGAGCTTTCTTT. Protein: CASSSGTGRLSGAFF.

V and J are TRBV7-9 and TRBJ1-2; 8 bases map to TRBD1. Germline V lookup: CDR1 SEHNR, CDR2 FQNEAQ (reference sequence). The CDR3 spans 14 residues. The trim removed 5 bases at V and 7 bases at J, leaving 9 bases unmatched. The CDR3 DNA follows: TGTGCCAGCAGCCTCCATCAGGGGGCGGGTGGCTACACCTTC. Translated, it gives CASSLHQGAGGYTF. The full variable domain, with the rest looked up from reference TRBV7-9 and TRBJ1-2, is DTGVSQNPRHKITKRGQNVTFRCDPISEHNRLYWYRQTLGQGPEFLTYFQNEAQLEKSRLLSDRFSAERPKGSFSTLEIQRTEQGDSAMYLCASSLHQGAGGYTFGSGTRLTVV.

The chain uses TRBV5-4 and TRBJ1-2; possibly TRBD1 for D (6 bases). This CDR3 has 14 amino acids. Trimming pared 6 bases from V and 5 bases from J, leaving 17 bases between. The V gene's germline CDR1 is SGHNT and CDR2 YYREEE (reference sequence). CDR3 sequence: CASIIWGQKYGYTF. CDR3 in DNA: TGTGCCAGCATCATATGGGGGCAGAAATATGGCTACACCTTC.

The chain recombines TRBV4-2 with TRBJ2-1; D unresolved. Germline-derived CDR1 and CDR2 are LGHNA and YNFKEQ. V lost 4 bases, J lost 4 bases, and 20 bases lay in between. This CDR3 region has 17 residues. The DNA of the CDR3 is TGTGCCAGCAGCCTCCCTCCCGGTTGGGGTGGTTACAATGAGCAGTTCTTC. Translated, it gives CASSLPPGWGGYNEQFF.

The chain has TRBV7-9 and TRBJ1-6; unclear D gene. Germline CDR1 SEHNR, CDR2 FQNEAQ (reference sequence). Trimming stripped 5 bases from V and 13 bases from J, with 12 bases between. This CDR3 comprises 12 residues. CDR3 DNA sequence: TGTGCCAGCAGCCAGGACCCTGGGCCCCTCCACTTT. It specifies CASSQDPGPLHF.

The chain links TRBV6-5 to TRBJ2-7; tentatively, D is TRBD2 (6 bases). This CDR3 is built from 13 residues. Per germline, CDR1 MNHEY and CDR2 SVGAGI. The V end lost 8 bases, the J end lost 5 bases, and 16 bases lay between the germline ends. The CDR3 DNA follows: TGTGCCAGCCGGCGCGGGGCGCCGAACGAGCAGTACTTC. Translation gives CASRRGAPNEQYF.

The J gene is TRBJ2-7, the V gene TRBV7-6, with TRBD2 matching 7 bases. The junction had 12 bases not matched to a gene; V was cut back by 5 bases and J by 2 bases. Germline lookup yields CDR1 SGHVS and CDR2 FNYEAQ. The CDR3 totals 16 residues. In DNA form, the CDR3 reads TGTGCCAGCAGCCCAGGACGGGCTAGCGGCACCTACGAGCAGTACTTC. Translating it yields CASSPGRASGTYEQYF.

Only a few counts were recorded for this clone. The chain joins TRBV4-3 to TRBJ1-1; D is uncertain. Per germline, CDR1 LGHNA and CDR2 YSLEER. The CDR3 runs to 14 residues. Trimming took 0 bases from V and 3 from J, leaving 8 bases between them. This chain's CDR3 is CASSQDGPDTEAFF. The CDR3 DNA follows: TGCGCCAGCAGCCAAGATGGGCCAGACACTGAAGCTTTCTTT.

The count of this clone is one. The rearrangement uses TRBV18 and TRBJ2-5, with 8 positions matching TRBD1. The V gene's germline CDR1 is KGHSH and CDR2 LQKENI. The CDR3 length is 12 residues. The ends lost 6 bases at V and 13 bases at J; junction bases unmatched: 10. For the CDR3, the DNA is TGTGCCAGCTCCCACCGGGACAGGCCCCCGTACTTC. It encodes CASSHRDRPPYF.

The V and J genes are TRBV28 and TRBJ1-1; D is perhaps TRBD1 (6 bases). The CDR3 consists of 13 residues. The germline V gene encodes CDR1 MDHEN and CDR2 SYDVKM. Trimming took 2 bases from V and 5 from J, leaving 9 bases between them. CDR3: CASSLGQGTEAFF. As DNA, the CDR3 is TGTGCCAGCAGTTTAGGGCAGGGGACTGAAGCTTTCTTT.

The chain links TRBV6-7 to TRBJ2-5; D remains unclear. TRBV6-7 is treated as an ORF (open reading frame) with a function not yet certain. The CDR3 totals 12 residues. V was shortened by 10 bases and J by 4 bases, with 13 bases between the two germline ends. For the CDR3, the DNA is TGTGCCAACGCGGACCTACCAGAGACCCAGTACTTC. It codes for CANADLPETQYF.

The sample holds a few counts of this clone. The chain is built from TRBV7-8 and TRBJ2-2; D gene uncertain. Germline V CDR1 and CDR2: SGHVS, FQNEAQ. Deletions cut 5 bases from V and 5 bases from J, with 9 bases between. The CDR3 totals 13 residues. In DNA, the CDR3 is TGTGCCAGCAGCCAGACCCGAACCGGGGAGCTGTTTTTT. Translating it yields CASSQTRTGELFF.

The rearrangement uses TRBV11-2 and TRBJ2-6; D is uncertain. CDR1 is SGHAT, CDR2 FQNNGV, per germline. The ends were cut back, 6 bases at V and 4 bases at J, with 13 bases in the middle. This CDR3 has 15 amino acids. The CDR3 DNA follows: TGTGCCAGCAGTGCCAGTTGGGGAGGGGCCAACGTCCTGACTTTC. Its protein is CASSASWGGANVLTF.

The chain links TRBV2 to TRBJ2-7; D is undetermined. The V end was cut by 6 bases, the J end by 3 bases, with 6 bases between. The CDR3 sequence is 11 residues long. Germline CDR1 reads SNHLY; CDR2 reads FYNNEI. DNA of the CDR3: TGTGCCAGCAGCGGCTACTACGAGCAGTACTTC. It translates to CASSGYYEQYF.